The 26 T cell receptor beta chains listed next were all sequenced from one sample in a study of human T cells and chemical hapten exposure. MiXCR, run by TCRdb on the RACE reads, gives a single entry per CDR3 protein. The sample consists of around 380,000 distinct CDR3 sequences, approximately 4.4% of them appearing once. Time point indicated: patch test 1, 2 weeks after DPC sensitization. The treatment denotes: therapeutic diphenylcyclopropenone sensitization with weekly scalp DPC. Sequencing was performed on whole blood, taken in connection with sensitization to the hapten diphenylcyclopropenone (DPC). The receptor set was obtained from a woman aged 50 to 60 with alopecia areata. Some clones in this sample may be carry-over from other donors' samples.

The rearrangement uses TRBV15 and TRBJ2-1; 9 bases agree with TRBD1. This CDR3 is built from 15 residues. CDR1 and CDR2 from the germline V gene are LNHNV and YYDKDF (reference sequence). V trimming: 6 bases; J trimming: 7 bases; junction bases outside the gene matches: 10. DNA of the CDR3: TGTGCCACCAGTACGGACAGGGGAACGTGGAATGAGCAGTTCTTC. As protein: CATSTDRGTWNEQFF.

This clonotype was seen repeatedly, ten times or more. The rearrangement uses TRBV6-2 or TRBV6-3 and TRBJ2-7, with 10 bases aligning to TRBD2. This CDR3 has 16 amino acids. The V segment lost 0 bases and the J segment 3 bases; nucleotides outside the gene matches: 5. Germline CDR1 reads MNHEY; CDR2 reads SVGEGT. CDR3 residues: CASSYSVLAGDYEQYF. DNA of the CDR3: TGTGCCAGCAGTTACTCGGTCCTAGCGGGAGACTACGAGCAGTACTTC.

This chain joins TRBV20-1 and TRBJ1-6; D is ambiguous. Per the germline V gene, CDR1 is DFQATT and CDR2 is SNEGSKA (reference sequence). This CDR3 spans 16 amino acids. V was clipped by 1 base and J by 8 bases, with 18 bases between them. The CDR3 bases are TGCAGTGCTAGAGCGCGGAGGCAGTGGTCCGATTCACCCCTCCACTTT. Translating it yields CSARARRQWSDSPLHF.

This clonotype was detected ten times or more. This chain uses TRBV14 with TRBJ1-6, with D unclear. The V gene's germline CDR1 is SGHDN and CDR2 FVKESK. The CDR3 is 17 amino acids. V was clipped by 1 base and J by 0 bases, with 10 bases between them. CDR3 amino acids: CASSQGVRSSYNSPLHF. CDR3 in DNA: TGTGCCAGCAGCCAAGGGGTACGGAGCTCCTATAATTCACCCCTCCACTTT.

In this sample, this clonotype turned up many times. The chain is built from TRBV28 and TRBJ2-7; TRBD2 agrees at 14 bases. This CDR3 has 15 residues. Germline CDR1 reads MDHEN; CDR2 reads SYDVKM. The V gene end was trimmed by 4 bases and the J gene end by 5 bases; junction bases not matched to a gene: 4. The CDR3 DNA reads TGTGCCAGCAGTTCCCAGGGACTAGCGGGAGACGAGCAGTACTTC. Protein sequence: CASSSQGLAGDEQYF. The full variable domain, completed using reference TRBV28 and TRBJ2-7, is DVKVTQSSRYLVKRTGEKVFLECVQDMDHENMFWYRQDPGLGLRLIYFSYDVKMKEKGDIPEGYSVSREKKERFSLILESASTNQTSMYLCASSSQGLAGDEQYFGPGTRLTVT.

This clonotype was detected a few times. This chain connects TRBV7-8 to TRBJ2-1; possible D gene TRBD2, 5 bases. The CDR3 is 13 residues long. The V gene lost 3 bases and the J gene lost 7 bases, with 10 bases spanning the gap. Looked up from germline, CDR1 is SGHVS and CDR2 is FQNEAQ. The CDR3 nucleotides read TGTGCCAGCAGCTTGACCGGGGTTAATGAGCAGTTCTTC. Its translation is CASSLTGVNEQFF.

The chain employs TRBV7-9 and TRBJ1-2; D possibly corresponds to TRBD1 (6 bases). The CDR3 is 14 residues long. The germline CDR1 and CDR2 sequences are SEHNR and FQNEAQ (reference sequence). V was clipped by 5 bases and J by 0 bases, with 10 bases between them. The DNA for the CDR3 is TGTGCCAGCAGCGACTGGACAGCTAACTATGGCTACACCTTC. Amino acid sequence: CASSDWTANYGYTF.

This clonotype was detected many times. V gene TRBV7-2 combines with J gene TRBJ1-1, with TRBD1 matching over 9 bases. After removal of 5 bases from V and 0 bases from J, the junction contained 4 bases not matched to a gene. Germline V gene sequence: CDR1 SGHTA, CDR2 FQGNSA. This CDR3 has 15 residues. CDR3 nucleotides: TGTGCCAGCAGCCCCCGGACAGGGGTGAACACTGAAGCTTTCTTT. Translated: CASSPRTGVNTEAFF.

This clonotype occurred many times. The chain combines TRBV3-1 with TRBJ1-6; D gene uncertain. The CDR3 sequence is 15 residues long. Germline CDR1 is LGHDT and CDR2 is YNNKEL (reference sequence). Trimming stripped 4 bases from V and 3 bases from J, with 10 bases between. The DNA for the CDR3 is TGTGCCAGCAGCCCCTCCGGGATCTATAATTCACCCCTCCACTTT. Translating gives CASSPSGIYNSPLHF. The complete variable domain, with remaining parts taken from reference TRBV3-1 and TRBJ1-6, reads DTAVSQTPKYLVTQMGNDKSIKCEQNLGHDTMYWYKQDSKKFLKIMFSYNNKELIINETVPNRFSPKSPDKAHLNLHINSLELGDSAVYFCASSPSGIYNSPLHFGNGTRLTVT.

The genes are TRBV5-4 and TRBJ2-1; 8 bases line up with TRBD2. Germline V gives CDR1 SGHNT, CDR2 YYREEE (reference sequence). This CDR3 spans 15 amino acids. V lost 4 bases, J lost 6 bases, and 9 bases stayed unmatched. The CDR3, as DNA: TGTGCCAGCAGCCTGGGGGTAGCGGGGCCCAATGAGCAGTTCTTC. Its protein product is CASSLGVAGPNEQFF.

This clonotype was recorded a few times. CDR3 protein: CASSDTGGPYEQYF. DNA for the CDR3: TGTGCCAGCAGTGACACGGGAGGGCCTTACGAGCAGTACTTC. This chain links TRBV6-1 with TRBJ2-7; 8 positions agree with TRBD2. The CDR3 contains 14 residues. The V gene end was trimmed by 3 bases and the J gene end by 4 bases; junction bases not matched to a gene: 5. Germline V gene data show CDR1 as MNHNS and CDR2 as SASEGT.

The table lists this clonotype with many counts. This chain joins TRBV9 and TRBJ1-3, with D possibly TRBD1 on 5 matching bases. The CDR3 runs 16 residues. Germline loops: CDR1 SGDLS, CDR2 YYNGEE. Trimming removed 3 bases from V and 0 bases from J, with 13 bases in between. In DNA form, the CDR3 reads TGTGCCAGCAGCGACGGGGACTTCCCCTCTGGAAACACCATATATTTT. Translation gives CASSDGDFPSGNTIYF.

This clonotype was recorded a few times. V and J are TRBV7-9 and TRBJ1-1, with a possible D match to TRBD1 (5 bases). CDR1 SEHNR and CDR2 FQNEAQ come from the germline V gene (reference sequence). V was clipped by 1 base and J by 4 bases, with 16 bases between them. The CDR3 contains 16 residues. This chain's CDR3 is CASSLVGGGVATEAFF. CDR3 coding DNA: TGTGCCAGCAGCTTAGTAGGCGGAGGGGTAGCCACTGAAGCTTTCTTT.

The gene calls are TRBV2 and TRBJ2-1, with D uncertain. From germline, CDR1 is SNHLY and CDR2 FYNNEI. Trimming took off 6 bases at V and 5 bases at J, with 11 bases between the two ends. This CDR3 is built from 13 residues. Written as DNA, the CDR3 is TGTGCCAGCAGCCTTTTTTTAGACAATGAGCAGTTCTTC. It encodes CASSLFLDNEQFF.

The V and J genes are TRBV2 and TRBJ2-3, with D uncertain. This CDR3 is built from 12 residues. V lost 6 bases, J lost 4 bases, and 8 bases lay in between. Germline values: CDR1 SNHLY, CDR2 FYNNEI. The CDR3 sequence: CASRLEPDTQYF. CDR3 in DNA: TGTGCCAGCAGGCTGGAACCAGATACGCAGTATTTT.

This rearrangement joins TRBV11-2 to TRBJ2-3; possible D gene TRBD2, 5 bases. The CDR3 runs 13 residues. V dropped 6 bases and J dropped 3 bases, with 10 bases sitting between them. The V gene's germline CDR1 is SGHAT and CDR2 FQNNGV. This chain's CDR3 is CASRKRETDTQYF. CDR3 DNA sequence: TGTGCCAGCAGAAAACGGGAAACAGATACGCAGTATTTT.

This clonotype was recorded many times. The chain couples TRBV27 to TRBJ2-7; either TRBD1 or TRBD2 may fit D (7 bases each). CDR3 length equals 15 residues. Germline V lookup: CDR1 MNHEY, CDR2 SMNVEV (reference sequence). Deletions cut 2 bases from V and 2 bases from J, with 13 bases between. The CDR3 protein is CASSLEGRGPYEQYF. The CDR3 DNA reads TGTGCCAGCAGTTTAGAAGGGAGGGGGCCCTACGAGCAGTACTTC.

The sample holds many counts of this clonotype. DNA for the CDR3: TGCGCCAGCAGCATCGCTACCGGGAACACCGGGGAGCTGTTTTTT. Amino acids: CASSIATGNTGELFF. This sequence joins TRBV5-1 and TRBJ2-2; D not certain. This CDR3 is built from 15 residues. Germline V lookup: CDR1 SGHRS, CDR2 YFSETQ. Trimming stripped 4 bases from V and 1 base from J, with 11 bases between.

In this sample, this clonotype turned up a few times. This sequence joins TRBV20-1 and TRBJ2-7; a weak D match, TRBD2 (5 bases). From germline, CDR1 is DFQATT and CDR2 SNEGSKA (reference sequence). V lost 5 bases and J lost 1, with 18 bases in between. This CDR3 has 15 amino acids. The CDR3 nucleotides read TGCAGTGCTGCTGATTTGTCCCCGGGGTCCTACGAGCAGTACTTC. This codes for CSAADLSPGSYEQYF.

This clonotype was observed a handful of times. The chain employs TRBV3-1 and TRBJ2-5; D might be TRBD1 (5 bases). Trimming removed 0 bases from V and 9 bases from J, with 11 bases in between. Germline CDR1 is LGHDT and CDR2 is YNNKEL (reference sequence). This CDR3 region has 13 residues. The DNA of the CDR3 is TGTGCCAGCAGCCAAGATATAAAAGGGGCCCAGTACTTC. It codes for CASSQDIKGAQYF.

This clonotype was detected only a few times. V usage is TRBV12-3 or TRBV12-4 and J usage is TRBJ2-7, with a tentative D call TRBD1 (6 bases). The CDR3 loop spans 12 amino acids. The V gene lost 4 bases and the J gene lost 10 bases, with 14 bases spanning the gap. The CDR3 coding sequence is TGTGCCAGCAGTTCCACCCCAGGGGACCAGTACTTC. The encoded protein is CASSSTPGDQYF.

This clonotype was observed at least ten times. The chain uses TRBV7-2 and TRBJ2-7, with 7 bases that match TRBD1. CDR3 length: 15 amino acids. Germline V gene data show CDR1 as SGHTA and CDR2 as FQGNSA. V gave up 5 bases and J gave up 5 bases; unmatched junction bases: 12. CDR3 sequence: CASSPFLRQGHEQYF. The CDR3 DNA is TGTGCCAGCAGCCCTTTTTTACGACAGGGCCACGAGCAGTACTTC.

The CDR3 reads CASRKTDMNTEAFF. The CDR3 DNA is TGTGCCAGCAGGAAGACAGACATGAACACTGAAGCTTTCTTT. The chain combines TRBV2 with TRBJ1-1, with a tentative D call TRBD1 (5 bases). This CDR3 has 14 amino acids. The V end lost 6 bases, the J end lost 0 bases, and 11 bases lay between the germline ends. CDR1 is SNHLY and CDR2 is FYNNEI in the germline V gene.

This clonotype was seen repeatedly, ten times or more. The chain is built from TRBV20-1 and TRBJ2-1; tentatively, D is TRBD1 or TRBD2 (6 bases each). The CDR3 sequence is 16 residues long. Trimming removed 0 bases from V and 4 bases from J, with 16 bases in between. In germline, CDR1 is DFQATT, CDR2 SNEGSKA (reference sequence). CDR3 loop: CSARDPGAVMYNEQFF. The CDR3 nucleotides are TGCAGTGCTAGAGACCCGGGGGCGGTGATGTACAATGAGCAGTTCTTC.

This chain's CDR3 is CASSHSGRGDNGYTF. The CDR3 nucleotides read TGTGCCAGCAGCCATTCCGGGCGAGGGGACAATGGCTACACCTTC. This chain connects TRBV7-9 to TRBJ1-2, with D possibly TRBD1 on 6 matching bases. V shed 5 bases and J shed 6 bases, with 19 bases lying between them. CDR3 length: 15 amino acids. Germline V gene data show CDR1 as SEHNR and CDR2 as FQNEAQ (reference sequence).

This rearrangement joins TRBV4-2 to TRBJ2-7; D may correspond to TRBD1 or TRBD2 (5 bases each). The V end lost 1 base, the J end lost 0 bases, and 13 bases lay between the germline ends. The CDR3 totals 16 residues. Looked up from germline, CDR1 is LGHNA and CDR2 is YNFKEQ. The chain's CDR3 is CASSQALGTSSYEQYF. The CDR3 region has the DNA TGTGCCAGCAGCCAAGCGCTGGGGACGAGCTCCTACGAGCAGTACTTC.